The clone carrying this T cell receptor beta chain has only one observation. Its specificity is not known. Per germline, CDR1 MNHNY and CDR2 SVGAGI (reference sequence). V was trimmed by 6 bases and J by 1 base, leaving 7 bases between them. The CDR3 is made up of 13 amino acids. The data stem from a study of OX40 agonist ivuxolimab in advanced cancers. Across the whole study: Previous treatment with anti-PD-1, anti-PD-L1 or anti-CTLA-4 therapy was allowed; under 50% had received some.

Profiled with immunoSEQ multiplex PCR; TCRdb holds only in-frame clones, not every one. Found here are some 79,000 clones, about 93% of them singletons; the top ten hold about 0.42%. Findings and limits, study-wide: CD4+ and CD8+ T cells in blood underwent clonal expansion by week 6 at 0.1 to 3.0 mg/kg.

The sequence was obtained from an adult with an advanced solid tumor such as melanoma, head and neck, liver or kidney cancer. This sequence joins TRBV6-6 and TRBJ1-3; weak D call: TRBD1 (5 bases). The sample was CD4+ or CD8+ T cells sorted from blood, taken in a trial of the OX40 agonist ivuxolimab. CDR3 nucleotide sequence: TGTGCCAGCAGCGAGGGGTCTGGAAACACCATATATTTT. Amino acids: CASSEGSGNTIYF.